Listed below are T cell receptor beta chains from one sample, sequenced in a study of cytomegalovirus exposure and HLA in healthy donors. The data were produced by immunoSEQ multiplex PCR, yet TCRdb's version contains in-frame clones alone and is incomplete. The top ten clones hold around 4.7% of a sample with some 150,000 clones, 68% of them seen once. The specimen sequenced was PBMCs. These TCRs come from a man aged 55 to 69 in good health and CMV-seronegative. CDR3s include the opening cysteine and the closing phenylalanine or tryptophan. The D gene is left open where the match is weak. Clone size is given for some rows only: seen once, a few or many times, or a class if the clone is expanded.

once TRBJ1-1 NA TRBV5-1 TGCGCCAGCAGCTTGGACAGATACACTGAAGCTTTCTTT CASSLDRYTEAFF
NA TRBJ2-7 NA TRBV7-9 TGTGCCAGCAGCTCGGTACCTTACGAGCAGTACTTC CASSSVPYEQYF
NA TRBJ1-2 TRBD1 TRBV28 TGTGCCAGCAGTTTTCCAGGGGGCCGGGTGGATGGCTACACCTTC CASSFPGGRVDGYTF
NA TRBJ2-2 TRBD2 TRBV6-1 TGTGCCAGCAGTGAACGCGGGAGGGAGAGGAGGGGGGAGCTGTTTTTT CASSERGRERRGELFF
NA TRBJ2-5 NA TRBV28 TGTGCCAGCAGTATTGGGCGAGAGACCCAGTACTTC CASSIGRETQYF
NA TRBJ2-7 NA TRBV7-8 TGTGCCAGCAGCCCTACGACAGTCACCTACGAGCAGTACTTC CASSPTTVTYEQYF
NA TRBJ1-2 NA TRBV7-2 TGTGCCAGCAGCTTAGCCCGGGTGTCCCACTATGGCTACACCTTC CASSLARVSHYGYTF
NA TRBJ2-3 NA TRBV5-1 TGCGCCAGCAGCTTGGGCGGGGCGAGCACAGATACGCAGTATTTT CASSLGGASTDTQYF
NA TRBJ1-2 NA TRBV5-6 TGTGCCAGCAGCTTAGGCGGGGACTATGGCTACACCTTC CASSLGGDYGYTF
NA TRBJ2-7 NA TRBV7-3 TGTGCCAGCAGCTTAACGGGGCTAGCGAACACCTACGAGCAGTACTTC CASSLTGLANTYEQYF
few TRBJ2-1 TRBD2 TRBV9 TGTGCCAGCAGCTTTTCTAGCGGGAGCATGTTGGGCAATGAGCAGTTCTTC CASSFSSGSMLGNEQFF
few TRBJ2-2 NA TRBV7-3 TGTGCCAGCAGCTTGACAGGGACTCCCGAGGCCGGGGAGCTGTTTTTT CASSLTGTPEAGELFF
NA TRBJ1-4 NA TRBV25-1 TGTGCCAGCAGTGATGTTCGCATGGAGGGACGGGAAAAACTGTTTTTT CASSDVRMEGREKLFF
few TRBJ2-3 NA TRBV28 TGTGCCAGCTCGGGCGGGGCCACAGATACGCAGTATTTT CASSGGATDTQYF
NA TRBJ1-4 NA TRBV28 TGTGCCAGCAGCCGAGAAGAAAAACTGTTTTTT CASSREEKLFF
NA TRBJ2-3 NA TRBV10-3 TGTGCCATCACCGGAGGACAGCTTTACACAGATACGCAGTATTTT CAITGGQLYTDTQYF
NA TRBJ1-2 NA TRBV6-5 TGTGCCAGCAGCGGGAGGGGAAACTATGGCTACACCTTC CASSGRGNYGYTF